Detailed here is one T cell receptor beta chain. Its cognate antigen is unknown. The PCR used 60 Vbeta and 13 Jbeta primers. This table comes from immunoSEQ multiplex PCR, and its TCRdb copy is limited to in-frame clones, with some not included. The table gives 200,000 or so clones; the top ten clones make up about 1% of it. The data stem from a study of cytomegalovirus exposure and HLA in healthy donors. Notes on the study in general: Cytomegalovirus association was assigned to over 150 TCR beta chains.

The TCR comes from a girl aged 2 to 10 in good health and CMV-seropositive. Sequenced material: PBMCs.

CDR3: CASGEDDWNYEQYF. The CDR3 DNA reads as TGCGCCAGCGGGGAGGACGACTGGAACTACGAGCAGTACTTC. This chain links TRBV5-1 with TRBJ2-7; tentatively, D is TRBD2 (6 bases). The CDR3 is 14 amino acids. Trimming removed 7 bases at V and 3 bases at J, with 17 bases between. The germline V gene encodes CDR1 SGHRS and CDR2 YFSETQ.